This record concerns one T cell receptor beta chain sequence. The germline V gene has CDR1 SGHVS and CDR2 FQNEAQ. V was shortened by 1 base and J by 5 bases, with 8 bases between the two germline ends. The CDR3 extends over 13 amino acids. This entry belongs to a study of blood T cell repertoires in COVID-19. Study in general: The samples span acute and convalescent COVID-19 from the United States, Italy and Spain. PBMCs, B-cell-depleted T cells, or T cells were the source of the cDNA or gDNA that made up the material.

Authors' data handling: Amplification of reference gene primers provided the estimated nucleated cell counts. TCRdb keeps only in-frame clones here, not all; method: immunoSEQ multiplex PCR. V, J and clone size reflect that table, while D and trimming were determined from the DNA. The table has approximately 20,000 clones, approximately 81% seen once. The receptor's source is a human donor with active COVID-19. The donor label of this sample is uncertain. The sample was peripheral blood. J is TRBJ2-5 and V is TRBV7-8, with a possible D match to TRBD2 (7 bases). CDR3 DNA sequence: TGTGCCAGCAGCTTAGAGGGGGGGGAGACCCAGTACTTC. It yields the protein CASSLEGGETQYF.